This TCR beta chain was found in a study of blood T cell repertoires in COVID-19. Turning to the study itself: Sites across the United States, Italy and Spain contributed samples from acute and convalescent COVID-19. The cDNA or gDNA used as material had been derived from T cells, B-cell-depleted T cells, or PBMCs.

Germline assignment: CDR1 LNHDA and CDR2 SQIVND (reference sequence). Trimming stripped 5 bases from V and 1 base from J, with 9 bases between. The CDR3 totals 14 residues. Authors' methods: Estimated nucleated cell counts came from reference gene primer amplification. Here immunoSEQ multiplex PCR was the method, and the copy in TCRdb shows in-frame clones only, minus some. V and J calls and clone size are those listed in that table; D and trimming were worked out from the DNA. The sample shows about 15,000 clones, roughly 88% of them seen only once. The sequencing sample was made of peripheral blood. The receptor's source is a man in his 70s in a cohort sampled during active COVID-19. The chain is built from TRBV19 and TRBJ2-1; D is perhaps TRBD2 (6 bases). The CDR3, as DNA: TGTGCCAGTAGTCCCCGGGAGTCCTACAATGAGCAGTTCTTC. Encoded protein: CASSPRESYNEQFF.